The 21 T cell receptor beta chains below all came from one sample that was sequenced in a study of regulatory T cells in long-lasting Graves disease. In building TCR beta libraries, iRepertoire HTBI primers were used together with Arm-PCR of CDR3 regions. One entry per CDR3 protein, called by TCRdb with MiXCR from the multiplex PCR reads. The table includes around 240,000 distinct CDR3 sequences, more than 15% detected once. The sample's time point: newly diagnosed GD, antithyroid drugs for less than 3 months. There was RNA extracted from PBMCs, and the TCR library was made from it. The same data also contributed to another study, on T cells in Graves' hyperthyroidism and ophthalmopathy.

Here the sequenced sample was peripheral blood mononuclear cells (PBMCs), taken at new diagnosis, from a patient treated with antithyroid drugs. These receptors all come from a woman aged 25 to 39 with Graves disease.

This clonotype was counted at least ten times. This chain connects TRBV19 to TRBJ2-5, with a tentative D call TRBD1 (6 bases). Trimming removed 8 bases at V and 6 bases at J, with 13 bases between. This CDR3 has 12 amino acids. Germline V gene data show CDR1 as LNHDA and CDR2 as SQIVND (reference sequence). The CDR3 reads CASRDRLKTQYF. The CDR3 DNA sequence: TGTGCCAGTCGTGACAGGTTGAAGACCCAGTACTTC.

At least ten counts were recorded for this clonotype. The CDR3 reads CASSLIRGRGYTF. In DNA, the CDR3 is TGTGCCAGCAGTTTAATCAGGGGGCGAGGCTACACCTTC. The V call is TRBV28, the J call TRBJ1-2; 8 nucleotides agree with TRBD1. CDR1 and CDR2 from the germline V gene are MDHEN and SYDVKM. CDR3 length: 13 residues. The ends lost 2 bases at V and 8 bases at J; junction bases unmatched: 4.

There are many counts of this clonotype. The chain couples TRBV27 to TRBJ1-2, with D unresolved. The germline V gene encodes CDR1 MNHEY and CDR2 SMNVEV (reference sequence). The ends were cut back, 3 bases at V and 3 bases at J, with 8 bases in the middle. The CDR3 covers 13 residues. CDR3 region: CASSFVPHYGYTF. CDR3 nucleotide sequence: TGTGCCAGCAGTTTTGTTCCGCACTATGGCTACACCTTC.

This clonotype was recorded many times. The chain employs TRBV29-1 and TRBJ2-5, with 8 bases lining up with TRBD1. Germline V CDR1 and CDR2: SQVTM, ANQGSEA. The CDR3 has 15 residues. With 4 bases clipped from V and 5 bases from J, the junction kept 12 bases outside the gene matches. CDR3 protein: CSVGRTGNELETQYF. In DNA, the CDR3 is TGCAGCGTTGGGAGGACAGGGAATGAATTGGAGACCCAGTACTTC.

There are many counts of this clonotype. Since the CDR3 does not end with the conserved phenylalanine or tryptophan, this likely comes from a read error. V usage is TRBV7-6 and J usage is TRBJ2-1, with D perhaps matching TRBD1 or TRBD2 (5 bases each). The V and J ends lost 1 base and 3 bases respectively, with 13 bases between them. Germline V gene lookup returns CDR1 SGHVS and CDR2 FNYEAQ. There are 16 residues in the CDR3. The CDR3: CASSLEGTGLYNEQFL. The CDR3 nucleotides read TGTGCCAGCAGCTTAGAGGGTACAGGACTCTACAATGAGCAGTTCCTC.

This clonotype was detected many times. This chain connects TRBV9 to TRBJ2-3; 8 bases align to TRBD2. Germline lookup yields CDR1 SGDLS and CDR2 YYNGEE. The V gene end was trimmed by 4 bases and the J gene end by 1 base; junction bases not matched to a gene: 5. The CDR3 sequence is 15 residues long. DNA of the CDR3: TGTGCCAGCAGCACCCAACTAGCGGGCACAGATACGCAGTATTTT. Protein sequence: CASSTQLAGTDTQYF.

In its sample, this clonotype was seen many times. At one end, the junction sequence differs from germline, possibly due to a read error. The gene calls are TRBV3-1 and TRBJ1-6, with 9 positions matching TRBD1. Germline V gene sequence: CDR1 LGHDT, CDR2 YNNKEL (reference sequence). CDR3 length equals 18 residues. CDR3 protein: CASSLGQGRVAWDSPLHF. As DNA, the CDR3 is TGCGCCAGCAGCTTGGGACAGGGCCGGGTCGCCTGGGATTCACCCCTCCACTTT.

A remark on this clonotype: A far larger clone is off by one base, so a read error is likely. This sequence joins TRBV5-5 and TRBJ2-1; a possible D gene is TRBD2 (5 bases). CDR1 is SGHKS and CDR2 is YYEKEE in the germline V gene (reference sequence). The CDR3 is made up of 18 amino acids. Trimming pared 5 bases from V and 13 bases from J, leaving 34 bases between. The CDR3 protein is CASRGSGRSSGSQETQFF. CDR3 nucleotides: TGTGCCAGCAGAGGGTCCGGTAGATCCTCGGGATCCCAAGAGACCCAGTTCTTC.

To note about this clonotype: A far larger clone is only one base removed, so a read error is likely. The rearrangement uses TRBV2 and TRBJ2-7; TRBD1 is a possible D gene (6 bases). This CDR3 spans 17 amino acids. In germline, CDR1 is SNHLY, CDR2 FYNNEI. The CDR3 region has the DNA TGTGCCATCAGTGAGCCTTTAACAGGGAGCGGCACCTACGAGCAGTACTTC. It specifies CAISEPLTGSGTYEQYF.

The J gene is TRBJ2-4, the V gene TRBV9, with D perhaps given as TRBD1 or TRBD2 (5 bases each). Trimming pared 0 bases from V and 3 bases from J, leaving 16 bases between. The germline gives CDR1 SGDLS, CDR2 YYNGEE. The length of the CDR3 is 17 residues. The CDR3 bases are TGTGCCAGCAGCGTAGGGTCTGGGGGTAGGGACAAAAACATTCAGTACTTC. It yields the protein CASSVGSGGRDKNIQYF.

This clonotype was counted at least ten times. The chain employs TRBV5-6 and TRBJ2-3, with D maybe TRBD2 (5 bases). The CDR3 has 18 amino acids. Germline values: CDR1 SGHDT, CDR2 YYEEEE. Trimming pared 7 bases from V and 3 bases from J, leaving 27 bases between. CDR3 bases: TGTGCCAGCCTCCAACTCGACCACCGTAAAACTAGGACAGATACGCAGTATTTT. This sequence encodes CASLQLDHRKTRTDTQYF.

The table lists this clonotype with many counts. V usage is TRBV5-1 and J usage is TRBJ2-5; a weak D match, TRBD1 (6 bases). The CDR3 length is 14 residues. Trimming took off 4 bases at V and 7 bases at J, with 17 bases between the two ends. Per the germline V gene, CDR1 is SGHRS and CDR2 is YFSETQ. In DNA form, the CDR3 reads TGCGCCAGCAGCCCTACAGGGCCCCCAGGGACCCAGTACTTC. It translates to CASSPTGPPGTQYF. Variable domain in full (rest from reference TRBV5-1 and TRBJ2-5): KAGVTQTPRYLIKTRGQQVTLSCSPISGHRSVSWYQQTPGQGLQFLFEYFSETQRNKGNFPGRFSGRQFSNSRSEMNVSTLELGDSALYLCASSPTGPPGTQYFGPGTRLLVL.

This clonotype was seen repeatedly, ten times or more. The chain employs TRBV7-9 and TRBJ2-3; D not resolved. The CDR3 runs 15 residues. Germline CDR1 SEHNR, CDR2 FQNEAQ (reference sequence). V lost 2 bases to trimming and J lost 0 bases, with 9 bases between them. The CDR3 here is CASSLLVGSTDTQYF. The CDR3 DNA follows: TGTGCCAGCAGCTTACTGGTTGGTAGCACAGATACGCAGTATTTT.

This clonotype was detected ten times or more. V usage is TRBV12-3 or TRBV12-4 and J usage is TRBJ1-5; 8 nucleotides align to TRBD1. The V and J ends lost 5 bases and 9 bases, in that order; junction bases with no gene match: 9. The CDR3 spans 14 residues. CDR3 residues: CASSQTGGMMPQHF. The DNA of the CDR3 is TGTGCCAGCAGTCAAACAGGGGGGATGATGCCCCAGCATTTT.

Ten or more counts support this clonotype. The chain combines TRBV20-1 with TRBJ1-3, with D unresolved. The CDR3 consists of 13 residues. Germline V gives CDR1 DFQATT, CDR2 SNEGSKA (reference sequence). V was pared by 0 bases and J by 0 bases, with 3 bases between. The CDR3 DNA sequence: TGCAGTGCTAGAGACGCCTCTGGAAACACCATATATTTT. Amino acids: CSARDASGNTIYF.

This clonotype was recorded at least ten times. The chain uses TRBV25-1 and TRBJ2-7; 12 bases match TRBD2. Trimming cost V 6 bases and J 2 bases; bases outside gene matches: 8. This CDR3 region has 16 residues. The germline gives CDR1 MGHDK, CDR2 SYGVNS. This CDR3 reads CASSLTGTSGPYEQYF. The CDR3 DNA sequence: TGTGCCAGCAGCCTCACGGGGACTAGCGGGCCCTACGAGCAGTACTTC.

This chain uses TRBV2 with TRBJ2-7; D is undetermined. The V end lost 6 bases, the J end lost 0 bases, and 12 bases lay between the germline ends. CDR3 length: 14 residues. In germline, CDR1 is SNHLY, CDR2 FYNNEI. CDR3 residues: CASRWGRLSYEQYF. CDR3 DNA sequence: TGTGCCAGCAGGTGGGGTCGCCTCTCCTACGAGCAGTACTTC.

This clonotype was recorded at least ten times. The gene calls are TRBV29-1 and TRBJ1-1, with 7 bases matching TRBD1. CDR3 length: 11 residues. The germline V gene has CDR1 SQVTM and CDR2 ANQGSEA. J gave up 6 bases and V 4 bases, and 2 bases lay outside the gene matches. The CDR3, as DNA: TGCAGCGTTGGACAGGGCTCTGAAGCTTTCTTT. Encoded protein: CSVGQGSEAFF. The whole variable domain, remainder taken from reference TRBV29-1 and TRBJ1-1, is SAVISQKPSRDICQRGTSLTIQCQVDSQVTMMFWYRQQPGQSLTLIATANQGSEATYESGFVIDKFPISRPNLTFSTLTVSNMSPEDSSIYLCSVGQGSEAFFGQGTRLTVV.

The chain carries TRBV27 and TRBJ1-6; D perhaps matches TRBD1 (5 bases). From germline, CDR1 is MNHEY and CDR2 SMNVEV (reference sequence). The length of the CDR3 is 13 residues. V lost 3 bases and J lost 9, with 9 bases in between. CDR3 region: CASSFEGPSPLHF. Here the CDR3 DNA reads TGTGCCAGCAGTTTTGAGGGGCCTTCACCCCTCCACTTT.

There are many counts of this clonotype. This rearrangement joins TRBV12-3 or TRBV12-4 to TRBJ2-3; 12 nucleotides align to TRBD2. V gave up 9 bases and J gave up 6 bases; unmatched junction bases: 10. CDR3 length: 15 amino acids. CDR3 DNA: TGTGCCAGTCGTACTAGCGGGGGGCCACCCGATACGCAGTATTTT. Its translation is CASRTSGGPPDTQYF.

There are many counts of this clonotype. The genes are TRBV19 and TRBJ2-7, with D perhaps matching TRBD2 (5 bases). The length of the CDR3 is 15 residues. Germline V CDR1 and CDR2: LNHDA, SQIVND (reference sequence). V was clipped by 4 bases and J by 1 base, with 14 bases between them. The CDR3 coding sequence is TGTGCCAGTAGTAGAGGGATGGACCTGTCCTACGAGCAGTACTTC. This gives the protein CASSRGMDLSYEQYF.